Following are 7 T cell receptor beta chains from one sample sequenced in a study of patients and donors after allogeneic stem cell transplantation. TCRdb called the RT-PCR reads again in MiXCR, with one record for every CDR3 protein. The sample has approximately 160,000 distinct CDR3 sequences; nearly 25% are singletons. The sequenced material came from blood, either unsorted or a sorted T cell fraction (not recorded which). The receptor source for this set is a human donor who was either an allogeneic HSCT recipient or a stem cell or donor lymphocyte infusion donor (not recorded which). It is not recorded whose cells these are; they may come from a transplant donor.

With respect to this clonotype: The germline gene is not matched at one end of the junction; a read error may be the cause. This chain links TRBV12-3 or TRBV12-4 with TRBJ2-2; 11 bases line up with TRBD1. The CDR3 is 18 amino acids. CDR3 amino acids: CASNTGQGAREGTAELFF. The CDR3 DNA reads TGTGCCAGCAACACCGGACAGGGGGCGCGCGAGGGCACCGCGGAGCTGTTTTTT.

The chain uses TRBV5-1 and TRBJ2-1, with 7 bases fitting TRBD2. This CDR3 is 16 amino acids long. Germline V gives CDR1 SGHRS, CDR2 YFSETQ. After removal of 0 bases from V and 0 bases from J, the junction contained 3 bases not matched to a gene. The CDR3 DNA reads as TGCGCCAGCAGCTTGGGAGCGGGAAGCTCCTACAATGAGCAGTTCTTC. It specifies CASSLGAGSSYNEQFF.

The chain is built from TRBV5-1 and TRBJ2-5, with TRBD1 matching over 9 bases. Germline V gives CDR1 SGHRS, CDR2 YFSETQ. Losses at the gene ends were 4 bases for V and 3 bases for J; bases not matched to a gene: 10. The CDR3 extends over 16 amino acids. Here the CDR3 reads CASSTRTGVSKETQYF. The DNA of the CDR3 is TGCGCCAGCAGCACAAGGACAGGGGTGTCCAAAGAGACCCAGTACTTC.

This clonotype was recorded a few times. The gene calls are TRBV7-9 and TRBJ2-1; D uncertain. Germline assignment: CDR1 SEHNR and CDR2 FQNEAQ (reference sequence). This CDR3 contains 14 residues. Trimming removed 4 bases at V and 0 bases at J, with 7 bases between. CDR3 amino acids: CASSSPSSYNEQFF. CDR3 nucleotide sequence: TGTGCCAGCAGCTCCCCAAGCTCCTACAATGAGCAGTTCTTC.

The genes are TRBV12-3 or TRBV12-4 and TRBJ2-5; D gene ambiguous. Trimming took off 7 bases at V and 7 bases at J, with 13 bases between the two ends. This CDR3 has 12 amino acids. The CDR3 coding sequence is TGTGCCAGCACTACTCTTTGGGGGACCCAGTACTTC. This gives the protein CASTTLWGTQYF.

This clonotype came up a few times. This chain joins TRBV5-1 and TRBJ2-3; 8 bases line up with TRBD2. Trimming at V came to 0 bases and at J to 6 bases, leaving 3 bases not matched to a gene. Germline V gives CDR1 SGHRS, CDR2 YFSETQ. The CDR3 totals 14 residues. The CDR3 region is CASSLAGGPDTQYF. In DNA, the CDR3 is TGCGCCAGCAGCTTGGCGGGGGGGCCTGATACGCAGTATTTT.

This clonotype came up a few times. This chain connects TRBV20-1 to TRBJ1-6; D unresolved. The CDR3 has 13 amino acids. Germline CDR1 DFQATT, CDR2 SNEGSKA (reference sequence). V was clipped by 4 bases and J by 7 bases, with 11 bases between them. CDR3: CSATDTINSPLHF. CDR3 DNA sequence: TGCAGTGCTACCGACACAATAAATTCACCCCTCCACTTT.